The 17 T cell receptor beta chains in this list originate from one sample, sequenced in a study of cytomegalovirus exposure and HLA in healthy donors. PCR amplification relied on 60 Vbeta primers (plus 13 Jbeta primers). Sequencing used immunoSEQ multiplex PCR; TCRdb keeps in-frame clones, though not all of them. The sample lists roughly 190,000 clones, about 13% occurring once. Sequencing was performed on PBMCs. The receptors come from a man over 45 in good health and CMV-seropositive.

This clone occurred a few times. At one end, the junction sequence differs from germline, possibly due to a read error. This chain joins TRBV18 and TRBJ2-2; 7 bases match TRBD2. CDR3 size: 16 residues. CDR1 KGHSH and CDR2 LQKENI come from the germline V gene. DNA of the CDR3: TGTGCCAATCCACCCGAAAGCGGGGTGAACCCCGGGGAGCTGTTTTTT. This gives the protein CANPPESGVNPGELFF.

This chain links TRBV28 with TRBJ2-1; tentative D call: TRBD1 (5 bases). Trimming cost V 5 bases and J 6 bases, with 17 bases left between them. CDR1 is MDHEN, CDR2 SYDVKM, per germline. The CDR3 is made up of 15 amino acids. The CDR3, as DNA: TGTGCCAGCAGTCCCCTCCCAGGGTTAGGCAATGAGCAGTTCTTC. Translating gives CASSPLPGLGNEQFF.

In this sample, this clone turned up a few times. This same CDR3 is encoded by further DNA sequences in the sample. The chain carries TRBV7-2 and TRBJ1-2; D gene uncertain. V was shortened by 1 base and J by 5 bases, with 5 bases between the two germline ends. Germline lookup yields CDR1 SGHTA and CDR2 FQGNSA. The CDR3 covers 12 residues. CDR3 nucleotides: TGTGCCAGCAGCTTAGGAGGGTATGGCTACACCTTC. Protein sequence: CASSLGGYGYTF.

This clone was seen a few times. The chain employs TRBV29-1 and TRBJ2-1; TRBD1 aligns across 9 bases. The CDR3 has 12 amino acids. J lost 8 bases, V lost 6 bases, and 5 bases had no gene match. Germline CDR1 and CDR2: SQVTM and ANQGSEA. The CDR3 sequence: CSVGQGRDEQFF. CDR3 in DNA: TGCAGCGTCGGACAGGGGAGGGATGAGCAGTTCTTC.

J is TRBJ1-2 and V is TRBV14, with 12 bases that match TRBD1. This CDR3 is built from 14 residues. The V gene end was trimmed by 4 bases and the J gene end by 4 bases; junction bases not matched to a gene: 1. CDR1 SGHDN and CDR2 FVKESK come from the germline V gene. The CDR3 here is CASSRGQGAYGYTF. The DNA of the CDR3 is TGTGCCAGCAGCCGGGGACAGGGGGCCTATGGCTACACCTTC.

The genes are TRBV15 and TRBJ1-2; 7 bases align to TRBD1. CDR1 is LNHNV and CDR2 is YYDKDF in the germline V gene (reference sequence). V lost 5 bases and J lost 5; bases outside the gene matches: 5. The CDR3 runs to 13 residues. CDR3 nucleotide sequence: TGTGCCACCAGCCCAGACAGGGAGTATGGCTACACCTTC. It yields the protein CATSPDREYGYTF.

There are a few counts of this clone. The rearrangement joins TRBV27 to TRBJ1-1; possible D gene TRBD1, 5 bases. There are 14 residues in the CDR3. V shed 6 bases and J shed 4 bases, with 15 bases lying between them. Per the germline V gene, CDR1 is MNHEY and CDR2 is SMNVEV (reference sequence). The CDR3 spells CASRKYGGGTEAFF. CDR3 DNA sequence: TGTGCCAGCAGGAAGTATGGGGGGGGCACTGAAGCTTTCTTT.

This clone was picked up a small number of times. V and J are TRBV7-2 and TRBJ2-2; 7 bases match TRBD1. The germline CDR1 and CDR2 sequences are SGHTA and FQGNSA. CDR3 length equals 14 residues. Trimming removed 5 bases from V and 7 bases from J; junction bases left unmatched: 7. DNA for the CDR3: TGTGCCAGCAGCACCTACAGGGGAAGCGGGGAGCTGTTTTTT. The encoded protein is CASSTYRGSGELFF. Looking up the rest from reference TRBV7-2 and TRBJ2-2 gives the full variable domain: GAGVSQSPSNKVTEKGKDVELRCDPISGHTALYWYRQSLGQGLEFLIYFQGNSAPDKSGLPSDRFSAERTGGSVSTLTIQRTQQEDSAVYLCASSTYRGSGELFFGEGSRLTVL.

This chain uses TRBV19 with TRBJ2-3; 10 bases align to TRBD1. The CDR3 extends over 14 amino acids. V dropped 10 bases and J dropped 1; count of bases not matched to a gene: 5. Germline V CDR1 and CDR2: LNHDA, SQIVND (reference sequence). The CDR3 reads CATSDRGGTDTQYF. As DNA, the CDR3 is TGTGCCACCTCGGACAGGGGGGGCACAGATACGCAGTATTTT.

This clone occurred a few times. CDR3 DNA: TGTGCCAGCAGCTTAGTGTTCGGCAGGCAAGAGACCCAGTACTTC. It codes for CASSLVFGRQETQYF. The J gene is TRBJ2-5, the V gene TRBV7-2; D is ambiguous. V was clipped by 1 base and J by 2 bases, with 11 bases between them. Looked up from germline, CDR1 is SGHTA and CDR2 is FQGNSA. CDR3 length: 15 residues.

The chain links TRBV18 to TRBJ2-7; 8 bases fit TRBD1. Germline loops: CDR1 KGHSH, CDR2 LQKENI. The J segment lost 0 bases and the V segment lost 0 bases, leaving 4 bases of the junction unmatched. CDR3 length: 16 amino acids. The CDR3 loop reads CASSPPSGGSSYEQYF. In DNA, the CDR3 is TGTGCCAGCTCACCACCGTCAGGGGGCTCCTCCTACGAGCAGTACTTC.

This clone was seen a handful of times. The rearrangement uses TRBV27 and TRBJ2-1, with TRBD1 matching over 7 bases. Trimming at V came to 5 bases and at J to 5 bases, leaving 9 bases not matched to a gene. From germline, CDR1 is MNHEY and CDR2 SMNVEV (reference sequence). CDR3 length: 15 residues. CDR3 bases: TGTGCCAGCAGTCCTAGACAGGGATCAAACAATGAGCAGTTCTTC. Protein product: CASSPRQGSNNEQFF.

The V gene is TRBV5-6, the J gene TRBJ1-1, with D hard to call. Germline V gene sequence: CDR1 SGHDT, CDR2 YYEEEE. V lost 4 bases to trimming and J lost 5 bases, with 12 bases between them. This CDR3 spans 13 amino acids. The CDR3 coding sequence is TGTGCCAGCAGCCGGACCGTAGCGACTGAAGCTTTCTTT. Translation gives CASSRTVATEAFF.

This clone was seen a few times. The V gene is TRBV14, the J gene TRBJ1-1; a possible D gene is TRBD1 (5 bases). CDR1 is SGHDN, CDR2 FVKESK, per germline. The CDR3 has 14 amino acids. V lost 0 bases to trimming and J lost 3 bases, with 8 bases between them. The CDR3 sequence is CASSQDQGYTEAFF. CDR3 DNA sequence: TGTGCCAGCAGCCAAGACCAGGGTTACACTGAAGCTTTCTTT. Full variable domain (missing parts from reference TRBV14 and TRBJ1-1): EAGVTQFPSHSVIEKGQTVTLRCDPISGHDNLYWYRRVMGKEIKFLLHFVKESKQDESGMPNNRFLAERTGGTYSTLKVQPAELEDSGVYFCASSQDQGYTEAFFGQGTRLTVV.

This clone was seen only a few times. The V gene is TRBV7-9, the J gene TRBJ2-1; 10 bases fit TRBD2. V shed 5 bases and J 4 bases; nucleotides not matched to a gene: 2. Germline CDR1 and CDR2: SEHNR and FQNEAQ (reference sequence). The CDR3 is 14 residues long. The CDR3: CASSVTSGYNEQFF. CDR3 nucleotides: TGTGCCAGCAGCGTGACTAGCGGGTACAATGAGCAGTTCTTC.

The chain recombines TRBV7-9 with TRBJ2-7; TRBD1 might be the D (8 bases). This CDR3 has 13 amino acids. The germline V gene has CDR1 SEHNR and CDR2 FQNEAQ (reference sequence). Between the trimmed V and J ends, which lost 6 bases and 6 bases, there was a span of 15 bases. As DNA, the CDR3 is TGTGCCAGCAGACTGACAGGGGAGGGCGAGCAGTACGTC. Its protein is CASRLTGEGEQYV.

The rearrangement links TRBV5-1 to TRBJ1-1, with D uncertain. V lost 2 bases and J lost 2, with 13 bases in between. CDR1 and CDR2 from the germline V gene are SGHRS and YFSETQ. This CDR3 spans 15 amino acids. This CDR3 is CASSLSRGENTEAFF. The CDR3 DNA sequence: TGCGCCAGCAGCTTAAGTCGTGGAGAAAACACTGAAGCTTTCTTT. Variable domain in full (rest from reference TRBV5-1 and TRBJ1-1): KAGVTQTPRYLIKTRGQQVTLSCSPISGHRSVSWYQQTPGQGLQFLFEYFSETQRNKGNFPGRFSGRQFSNSRSEMNVSTLELGDSALYLCASSLSRGENTEAFFGQGTRLTVV.